This TCR beta chain was obtained from a study of T cell repertoires in cytomegalovirus infection. In this sample, this clonotype turned up many times. Its antigen is unidentified. A single record per CDR3 protein comes from TCRdb applying MiXCR to the reads. The sample includes roughly 500,000 distinct CDR3 sequences, 30% to 35% of them seen just once. This receptor was taken from a human donor in good health (CMV status not recorded). Some clones in this sample may be carry-over from other donors' samples. The starting material was cultured PBMCs, obtained from culture after CMV antigen stimulation.

CDR3 sequence (DNA): TGTGCCAGCAGCTTAGCGCGAGAGGCTAGCGGGGAGAGAGAAGCCTACAATGAGCAGTTCTTC. This sequence encodes CASSLAREASGEREAYNEQFF. This sequence joins TRBV7-4 and TRBJ2-1, with 9 nucleotides matching TRBD2. Per germline, CDR1 SGHVT and CDR2 SQSDAQ. The CDR3 loop spans 21 amino acids. Germline trimming cut 0 bases from V and 2 bases from J; bases unmatched to any gene: 17.